This T cell receptor beta chain was captured in a study of technical replicates of blood from a few donors (dated 2017 in TCRdb). Details on this clone: Its antigen is not yet known. Nothing much larger sits one base from this clone, and base qualities are not available.

CDR3 length: 16 amino acids, cysteine to phenylalanine. Of the read, only the CDR3 DNA is kept; its 48 bases are in frame from base 1. CDR1 and CDR2 are drawn from the germline V gene: SGHVS, FNYEAQ. Trimming takes 2 bases off V and 1 base off J; junction bases not matched to a gene: 3. Receptor libraries were prepared by the immunoSEQ multiplex PCR assay. Here the immuneACCESS table is served through TCRdb, limited to in-frame sequences with V and J called. Missing clones are a known gap in these copies; in checked studies unresolved V genes cover under half, and the rest lacks a known reason. The sample table shows around 100,000 clones, and 95% are seen once. The ten largest make up more than 0.3% of the sample.

The specimen was T cells isolated from PBMCs. In this chain, TRBV7-6 is recombined with TRBJ2-2, with TRBD1 matching 8 junction bases. The clonotype originates from a human donor in good health. The CDR3 here reads CASSLLGQGNTGELFF. The nucleotides are TGTGCCAGCAGCTTACTTGGACAGGGGAACACCGGGGAGCTGTTTTTT.